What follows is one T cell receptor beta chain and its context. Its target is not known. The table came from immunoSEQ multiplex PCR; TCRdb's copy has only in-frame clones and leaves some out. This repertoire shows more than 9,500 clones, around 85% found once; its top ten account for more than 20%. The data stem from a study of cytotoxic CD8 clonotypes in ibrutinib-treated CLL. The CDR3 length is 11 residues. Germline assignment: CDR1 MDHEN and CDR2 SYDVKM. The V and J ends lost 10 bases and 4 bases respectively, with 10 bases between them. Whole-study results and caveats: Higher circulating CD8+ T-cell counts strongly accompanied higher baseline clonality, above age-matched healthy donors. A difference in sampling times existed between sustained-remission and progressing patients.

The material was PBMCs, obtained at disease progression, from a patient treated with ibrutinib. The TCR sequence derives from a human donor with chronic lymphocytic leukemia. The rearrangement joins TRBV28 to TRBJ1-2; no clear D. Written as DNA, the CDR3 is TGTGCCACCACAGTACTCTATGGCTACACCTTC. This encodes CATTVLYGYTF.